Below, 31 T cell receptor beta chains from the same sample are listed, as sequenced in a study of T cells in Graves' hyperthyroidism and ophthalmopathy. Amplification targeted TCR beta CDR3 regions from RNA transcripts. First-round RT-PCR with HTBI primers amplified the TCR CDR3 region. TCRdb re-called the multiplex PCR reads with MiXCR, one entry per CDR3 protein. The table has around 800,000 distinct CDR3 sequences, approximately 40% seen once. The sample was blood. These receptors were taken from a young man with Graves' hyperthyroidism.

This clonotype came up many times. The J gene is TRBJ2-5, the V gene TRBV20-1, with 9 positions matching TRBD2. After removal of 6 bases from V and 2 bases from J, the junction contained 10 bases not matched to a gene. The CDR3 has 15 amino acids. Germline CDR1 reads DFQATT; CDR2 reads SNEGSKA (reference sequence). CDR3 residues: CSARHSGGPQETQYF. The CDR3 nucleotides are TGCAGTGCACGCCATAGCGGGGGACCACAAGAGACCCAGTACTTC.

This clonotype has ten or more counts. The chain has TRBV2 and TRBJ1-6; D gene uncertain. Germline values: CDR1 SNHLY, CDR2 FYNNEI. This CDR3 contains 14 residues. Trimming shortened V by 10 bases and J by 5 bases, and 15 bases separated the two germline ends. CDR3 sequence (DNA): TGTGCCATCCGGTTGGAACGGAATAATTCACCCCTCCACTTT. Its translation: CAIRLERNNSPLHF.

At least ten counts were recorded for this clonotype. The gene calls are TRBV7-6 and TRBJ1-1; D not certain. The V end was cut by 4 bases, the J end by 2 bases, with 11 bases between. CDR1 and CDR2 (germline): SGHVS, FNYEAQ. The CDR3 spans 14 residues. The CDR3 sequence is CASSYIGTNTEAFF. CDR3 nucleotide sequence: TGTGCCAGCAGCTACATCGGAACAAACACTGAAGCTTTCTTT.

This clonotype has ten or more counts. The chain is built from TRBV29-1 and TRBJ2-2; D is unresolved. Trimming cost V 6 bases and J 0 bases, with 8 bases left between them. This CDR3 region has 13 residues. Germline V gene data show CDR1 as SQVTM and CDR2 as ANQGSEA. In nucleotides, the CDR3 is TGCAGCGTAGCAGATACGAACACCGGGGAGCTGTTTTTT. It translates to CSVADTNTGELFF.

This rearrangement joins TRBV9 to TRBJ2-6; 10 positions match TRBD2. Germline V gene lookup returns CDR1 SGDLS and CDR2 YYNGEE. This CDR3 comprises 18 residues. V shed 4 bases, J shed 0 bases, and the junction held 7 bases outside the gene matches. This CDR3 is CASSPLAGELSGANVLTF. The CDR3 DNA sequence: TGTGCCAGCAGCCCTCTAGCGGGGGAACTCTCTGGGGCCAACGTCCTGACTTTC. Based on the CDR3 plus reference TRBV9 and TRBJ2-6, the full variable domain is DSGVTQTPKHLITATGQRVTLRCSPRSGDLSVYWYQQSLDQGLQFLIQYYNGEERAKGNILERFSAQQFPDLHSELNLSSLELGDSALYFCASSPLAGELSGANVLTFGAGSRLTVL.

The chain combines TRBV9 with TRBJ2-5; D might be TRBD1 (5 bases). The CDR3 extends over 18 amino acids. Germline CDR1 and CDR2: SGDLS and YYNGEE. Trimming cost V 0 bases and J 4 bases, with 22 bases left between them. The CDR3 sequence: CASSVAGLVSGISETQYF. CDR3 in DNA: TGTGCCAGCAGCGTAGCTGGGTTGGTTTCAGGGATATCAGAGACCCAGTACTTC.

The gene calls are TRBV25-1 and TRBJ2-5; possibly TRBD2 for D (5 bases). The CDR3 runs to 14 residues. The V gene lost 4 bases and the J gene lost 4 bases, with 13 bases spanning the gap. Germline assignment: CDR1 MGHDK and CDR2 SYGVNS. The CDR3 region is CASSGGAIGETQYF. In DNA form, the CDR3 reads TGTGCCAGCAGTGGGGGAGCTATTGGAGAGACCCAGTACTTC.

V is TRBV4-3 and J is TRBJ1-1; D gene uncertain. Germline V gene sequence: CDR1 LGHNA, CDR2 YSLEER. Trimming took off 1 base at V and 7 bases at J, with 13 bases between the two ends. CDR3 length: 14 residues. The CDR3 coding sequence is TGCGCCAGCAGCCAAGTTTCACAGAATCTTGAAGCTTTCTTT. This gives the protein CASSQVSQNLEAFF.

This clonotype was counted at least ten times. The J gene is TRBJ1-2, the V gene TRBV20-1; D is uncertain. Germline V gene data show CDR1 as DFQATT and CDR2 as SNEGSKA (reference sequence). Trimming removed 6 bases from V and 7 bases from J, with 15 bases in between. The CDR3 is 12 amino acids. The CDR3 loop is CSARVDGSGYTF. Written as DNA, the CDR3 is TGCAGTGCACGGGTCGACGGTTCTGGCTACACCTTC.

The chain uses TRBV4-3 and TRBJ1-1; no clear D. The CDR3 is made up of 15 amino acids. Trimming cost V 1 base and J 3 bases, with 12 bases left between them. The germline gives CDR1 LGHNA, CDR2 YSLEER. CDR3 sequence (DNA): TGCGCCAGCAGCCAAGCCAGGTTTTCGGACACTGAAGCTTTCTTT. This sequence encodes CASSQARFSDTEAFF.

The chain couples TRBV7-2 to TRBJ1-1; D possibly corresponds to TRBD1 (5 bases). CDR1 and CDR2 from the germline V gene are SGHTA and FQGNSA. The CDR3 loop spans 17 amino acids. V was shortened by 6 bases and J by 0 bases, with 20 bases between the two germline ends. The CDR3 loop is CASSLGTESIMNTEAFF. In DNA form, the CDR3 reads TGTGCCAGCAGTCTCGGGACCGAGAGTATCATGAACACTGAAGCTTTCTTT. The full variable domain, completed using reference TRBV7-2 and TRBJ1-1, is GAGVSQSPSNKVTEKGKDVELRCDPISGHTALYWYRQSLGQGLEFLIYFQGNSAPDKSGLPSDRFSAERTGGSVSTLTIQRTQQEDSAVYLCASSLGTESIMNTEAFFGQGTRLTVV.

This clonotype was observed a few times. The genes are TRBV20-1 and TRBJ1-1; D gene uncertain. The germline gives CDR1 DFQATT, CDR2 SNEGSKA (reference sequence). V shed 7 bases and J shed 4 bases, with 13 bases lying between them. This CDR3 comprises 12 residues. The CDR3 region is CSVRVVSTEAFF. The CDR3 DNA reads as TGCAGTGTTAGGGTTGTGAGCACTGAAGCTTTCTTT.

The chain has TRBV5-1 and TRBJ2-2, with D possibly being TRBD1 or TRBD2 (5 bases each). Germline V gives CDR1 SGHRS, CDR2 YFSETQ. Trimming cost V 7 bases and J 3 bases, with 16 bases left between them. The CDR3 loop spans 15 amino acids. The CDR3 DNA reads as TGCGCCAGCGGCGTTGCAGGGAGAGACACCGGGGAGCTGTTTTTT. This sequence encodes CASGVAGRDTGELFF.

This clonotype was detected a few times. The chain combines TRBV7-2 with TRBJ1-5; no definite D call. V was clipped by 2 bases and J by 4 bases, with 12 bases between them. CDR1 and CDR2 (germline): SGHTA, FQGNSA. The CDR3 extends over 15 amino acids. CDR3 region: CASSLSGTVNQPQHF. CDR3 nucleotide sequence: TGTGCCAGCAGCTTAAGTGGAACAGTAAATCAGCCCCAGCATTTT.

This chain links TRBV4-1 with TRBJ1-1; 8 nucleotides align to TRBD1. The V gene's germline CDR1 is MGHRA and CDR2 YSYEKL. The CDR3 contains 14 residues. V trimming: 0 bases; J trimming: 6 bases; junction bases outside the gene matches: 3. CDR3 loop: CASSQEPDRAEAFF. Written as DNA, the CDR3 is TGCGCCAGCAGCCAAGAGCCGGACAGGGCTGAAGCTTTCTTT.

This clonotype was found many times. J is TRBJ2-7 and V is TRBV29-1; D remains unclear. There are 12 residues in the CDR3. V was pared by 4 bases and J by 7 bases, with 14 bases between. In germline, CDR1 is SQVTM, CDR2 ANQGSEA. As DNA, the CDR3 is TGCAGCGTTGGTTTTTGGGGAAGGGAGCAGTACTTC. Its protein is CSVGFWGREQYF.

This clonotype has just a few counts. This rearrangement joins TRBV7-9 to TRBJ2-5; D not certain. The V end lost 5 bases, the J end lost 0 bases, and 10 bases lay between the germline ends. The CDR3 extends over 14 amino acids. Germline values: CDR1 SEHNR, CDR2 FQNEAQ (reference sequence). The CDR3 spells CASSAQKYQETQYF. As DNA, the CDR3 is TGTGCCAGCAGCGCGCAGAAGTACCAAGAGACCCAGTACTTC.

The gene calls are TRBV20-1 and TRBJ2-5, with 12 positions matching TRBD2. CDR1 is DFQATT and CDR2 is SNEGSKA in the germline V gene (reference sequence). This CDR3 is built from 15 residues. Trimming cost V 5 bases and J 4 bases; bases outside gene matches: 8. The CDR3 spells CSAVSGTSGSETQYF. The CDR3 DNA is TGCAGTGCTGTATCCGGGACTAGCGGGTCAGAGACCCAGTACTTC.

This clonotype was recorded at least ten times. The chain's CDR3 is CASSGPGGETQYF. Here the CDR3 DNA reads TGTGCCAGCAGCGGGCCAGGGGGAGAGACCCAGTACTTC. This rearrangement joins TRBV14 to TRBJ2-5, with 7 nucleotides matching TRBD1. Unmatched junction bases numbered 4, after V lost 5 bases and J lost 4 bases. The CDR3 runs to 13 residues. CDR1 and CDR2 from the germline V gene are SGHDN and FVKESK.

A remark on this clonotype: Being one base from a much bigger clone, this may be a read error. The rearrangement joins TRBV7-8 to TRBJ1-5, with D perhaps TRBD1 (5 bases). The CDR3 is 12 residues long. Germline lookup yields CDR1 SGHVS and CDR2 FQNEAQ. CDR3 in DNA: TGTGCCAGCGGCGGGGGGGAACAGCCCCAGCGTTTT. The encoded protein is CASGGGEQPQRF.

This clonotype was observed a few times. One end of the junction does not line up with germline, which may come from a read error. The chain uses TRBV7-8 and TRBJ2-7; D may correspond to TRBD1 or TRBD2 (5 bases each). The CDR3 has 15 residues. Germline lookup yields CDR1 SGHVS and CDR2 FQNEAQ. CDR3 sequence (DNA): TGCGCCAGCAGCCAAGGGCAGGGAGAAGTCTACGAGCAGTACTTC. Its translation: CASSQGQGEVYEQYF.

This chain links TRBV7-9 with TRBJ1-5, with D possibly being TRBD1 (5 bases). The CDR3 extends over 15 amino acids. V gave up 5 bases and J gave up 4 bases, with 15 bases separating them. CDR1 is SEHNR and CDR2 is FQNEAQ in the germline V gene (reference sequence). The CDR3 DNA sequence: TGTGCCAGCAGCCCAGCGTCGGGGCAGAATCAGCCCCAGCATTTT. It specifies CASSPASGQNQPQHF.

At least ten counts were recorded for this clonotype. This sequence joins TRBV19 and TRBJ1-1, with TRBD1 as a possible D gene (6 bases). The CDR3 has 13 amino acids. The germline gives CDR1 LNHDA, CDR2 SQIVND (reference sequence). The germline V and J ends were trimmed by 6 bases and 4 bases, with 12 bases remaining between them. The CDR3 reads CASSIGQSTEAFF. CDR3 nucleotides: TGTGCCAGTAGCATTGGACAGAGCACTGAAGCTTTCTTT.

The chain uses TRBV5-1 and TRBJ2-7, with D perhaps TRBD2 (5 bases). CDR3 size: 15 residues. Trimming took off 2 bases at V and 7 bases at J, with 19 bases between the two ends. Germline assignment: CDR1 SGHRS and CDR2 YFSETQ. CDR3 bases: TGCGCCAGCAGCTTTGGCTGGAGAGGGCCGGAGGAGCAGTACTTC. This gives the protein CASSFGWRGPEEQYF.

The genes are TRBV5-8 and TRBJ2-2; D may be TRBD2 (5 bases). Germline CDR1 reads SGHTS; CDR2 reads YDEGEE. The CDR3 loop spans 15 amino acids. V lost 4 bases and J lost 6, with 16 bases in between. The CDR3 loop reads CASSPRNTRAGELFF. In DNA form, the CDR3 reads TGTGCCAGCAGCCCGAGGAACACTAGGGCCGGGGAGCTGTTTTTT.

In this sample, this clonotype turned up many times. The V call is TRBV19, the J call TRBJ1-6; TRBD1 aligns across 7 bases. The V gene end was trimmed by 9 bases and the J gene end by 0 bases; junction bases not matched to a gene: 5. The CDR3 contains 15 residues. The V gene's germline CDR1 is LNHDA and CDR2 SQIVND (reference sequence). In DNA form, the CDR3 reads TGTGCCAGCAGCGGGACAGTCTCCTATAATTCACCCCTCCACTTT. Amino acid sequence: CASSGTVSYNSPLHF.

The chain links TRBV10-3 to TRBJ2-7, with a weak D call TRBD2 (6 bases). CDR3 length: 13 residues. CDR1 ENHRY and CDR2 SYGVKD come from the germline V gene. Trimming shortened V by 2 bases and J by 4 bases, and 9 bases separated the two germline ends. The CDR3 DNA reads TGTGCCATCAGTGAGAAGGCGGGGTACGAGCAGTACTTC. Protein sequence: CAISEKAGYEQYF.

The CDR3 is CASSSEGRYGYTF. The CDR3 DNA sequence: TGTGCCAGCAGTTCGGAAGGACGGTATGGCTACACCTTC. V is TRBV12-3 or TRBV12-4 and J is TRBJ1-2, with D unresolved. The V end lost 4 bases, the J end lost 5 bases, and 11 bases lay between the germline ends. The CDR3 contains 13 residues.

The chain recombines TRBV20-1 with TRBJ1-1; D gene unclear. CDR3 length: 13 residues. The germline V gene has CDR1 DFQATT and CDR2 SNEGSKA (reference sequence). V lost 1 base to trimming and J lost 0 bases, with 6 bases between them. The CDR3 DNA follows: TGCAGTGCTAGAGCTCCATTGAACACTGAAGCTTTCTTT. Its protein product is CSARAPLNTEAFF.

This clonotype was seen many times. The genes are TRBV7-9 and TRBJ1-6; no reliable D call. Germline V gives CDR1 SEHNR, CDR2 FQNEAQ (reference sequence). V was pared by 5 bases and J by 8 bases, with 16 bases between. The CDR3 is made up of 15 amino acids. The CDR3 DNA sequence: TGTGCCAGCAGCCCGAGGGCCGGGATTTATTCACCCCTCCACTTT. Translation gives CASSPRAGIYSPLHF.

This chain uses TRBV9 with TRBJ2-7; D is perhaps TRBD1 (6 bases). Germline CDR1 reads SGDLS; CDR2 reads YYNGEE. CDR3 length: 13 amino acids. V lost 6 bases and J 6 bases, leaving 16 bases between the germline ends. The CDR3 reads CASKKTGSPEQYF. The CDR3 DNA follows: TGTGCCAGCAAGAAGACAGGTTCTCCCGAGCAGTACTTC.